This TCR beta chain was recovered during a study of neurological immune-mediated disorders. The sorted libraries were made from some 960,000 CD4+ or CD8+ T cells. Points from the study as a whole: HTLV-1-associated myelopathy had the most TCR clonal expansion, whereas multiple sclerosis had the least (lower than in healthy controls).

The cDNA was synthesized by 5'RACE incorporating 10-nucleotide random UMIs. Over 190 million TCR-beta sequences, together covering 15-18 subjects, were produced by every individual sequencing run that was carried out. TCRdb called the 5' RACE reads again in MiXCR, with one record for every CDR3 protein. Among about 19,000 distinct CDR3 sequences listed, 6% to 8.5% were seen once. CDR3 length: 11 residues. V lost 4 bases and J lost 8, with 5 bases in between. From germline, CDR1 is SNHLY and CDR2 FYNNEI. By its share, this clonotype is medium-sized. Its target is not known. This receptor was identified in a woman under 40 with HTLV-1-associated myelopathy (HAM/TSP). The chain is built from TRBV2 and TRBJ2-2; no reliable D call. Sequencing was carried out using CD8+ T cells from blood. CDR3 protein: CASSVGGELFF. CDR3 DNA sequence: TGTGCCAGCAGTGTAGGGGGGGAGCTGTTTTTT. Together with reference TRBV2 and TRBJ2-2, the CDR3 gives the full variable domain: EPEVTQTPSHQVTQMGQEVILRCVPISNHLYFYWYRQILGQKVEFLVSFYNNEISEKSEIFDDQFSVERPDGSNFTLKIRSTKLEDSAMYFCASSVGGELFFGEGSRLTVL.